The source of this T cell receptor (beta chain) is a study of vaccination and CD4 T cells after COVID-19 (dated by TCRdb to 2021 to 2024). Regarding the research as a whole: Convalescent patients had a positive SARS-CoV-2 result on nasal swab PCR, and of these patients, several had mild disease and one had severe disease. Post-COVID blood samples were collected from convalescent patients a median of approximately 93 days after diagnosis, with a range of about 30 to 180 days. Post-vaccine blood samples were taken a median of around 68 days after the second vaccine dose, with a range of about 13 to 250 days. In 10 COVID-19 convalescent patients and a few infection-naive healthy vaccine recipients, the spike-specific CD4+ TCR repertoire before mRNA vaccination was compared with the repertoire after mRNA vaccination. Each participant got two doses of either the Pfizer-BioNTech BNT162b2 vaccine (n=8) or the Moderna mRNA-1273 vaccine (n=2). The cultures were stimulated with overlapping spike peptide pools from SARS-CoV-2 and from the common cold coronaviruses HCoV-NL63, HCoV-OC43 and HCoV-229E. Six males and four females were included in the convalescent cohort, with two Hispanic individuals, seven Caucasians, two Asians and one multiracial person represented. In control cultures, a CEFX viral epitope pool was used as positive control, an HIV-1 Nef peptide pool was used as negative control, or no peptide was added. What the study reported, not specific to this receptor: Only a relatively small number of convalescent patients were included in the study, and early timepoints following natural infection were not analyzed. Of the vaccine-specific clones found in convalescent patients, nearly all (304 of 307) were mono-reactive for SARS-CoV-2 spike instead of being cross-reactive with common cold coronaviruses. Although the median number of SARS-CoV-2-reactive clonotypes went up from around 20 after infection to about 38 after vaccination, the increase was not significant. In convalescent patients, a median roughly 88% of post-vaccine SARS-CoV-2-reactive clones were detected only after vaccination, suggesting vaccine-specific priming.

Library prep was done by PCR. DNA from cultured CD4+ T cells was subjected to TCR sequencing with the Oncomine TCR Beta short-read assay at the Johns Hopkins FTIC core. The QIAamp micro DNA kit was used to extract genomic DNA from the cultured CD4+ T cells. Oncomine TCR Beta libraries from cultured CD4+ T cells were pooled using unique dual indexes and sequenced on an Illumina iSeq 100. From the authors' description of their analysis: Non-productive sequences were removed, and CDR3s that did not start with C, did not end with F or W, or were shorter than 7 amino acids were discarded. The MANAFEST web application identified antigen-specific clonotypes by comparing peptide-stimulated wells against reference wells and other culture wells. To be called positive, a clone needed an FDR below 0.05, an odds ratio above 5, and a productive frequency above 0.1% in at least two of three replicate wells. Cross-reactive clonotypes were defined as significantly expanded in both SARS-CoV-2 spike wells and at least one common cold coronavirus spike condition. Levenshtein distances (stringdist) and unrooted phylogenetic trees (ape) in R version 3.6.1 were used to assess CDR3 homology. TCRdb reprocessing: public reads trimmed at Q25 with fastp, clones called with MiXCR, in-frame beta chains kept. Each record represents a unique CDR3 protein, reported with the most common genes and DNA among its rows. These V and J calls derive from TCRdb rather than the authors' analysis. This sample comprises approximately 19,000 distinct CDR3 sequences, 45% to 60% of them detected only once. The leading ten clones occupy 8.5% to 10% of the sample.

To note about this clonotype: Its antigen target is currently unknown. At one end the junction does not follow the germline gene, possibly because of a read error.

The treatment or condition label for this specimen denotes: approximately 10-day PBMC culture with coronavirus spike peptide pools or control peptides (ViraFEST assay). The ViraFEST assay was used in the study, in which antigen-specific T cells were expanded with peptide pools and expanded clonotypes were subsequently identified by TCR sequencing. The convalescent patients' positive SARS-CoV-2 PCR tests were from March to December 2020, which was before the Alpha, Beta and Delta variants emerged in the United States. Over 1.5 million PBMCs per well were cultured in IMDM with roughly 5% human AB serum and approximately 9.8 IU/ml IL-2, plus 10 ug/ml peptide pools. On days 3 and 7, half of the culture medium was replaced with fresh IL-2-containing medium. After roughly 11 days of culture, CD4+ T cells were isolated by negative selection with the EasySep CD4+ T cell isolation kit. Ficoll-Paque Plus gradient centrifugation was used to isolate PBMCs from whole blood, and the isolated PBMCs were then either used fresh or cryopreserved at -140C. Each culture condition was generally run in triplicate wells.

From its cysteine to its phenylalanine, the CDR3 spans 13 amino acids. Just CDR3 DNA is preserved here, 39 bases in frame from base 1. CDR1 and CDR2 are drawn from the germline V gene (reference sequence): DFQATT, SNEGSKA. The chain joins TRBV20-1 to TRBJ1-5, with no confidently assigned D gene. The clonotype was recovered from a human donor who had recovered from COVID-19. This specimen was CD4+ T cells from blood, cultured in vitro, taken after SARS-CoV-2 vaccination. The CDR3 reads as follows: CNASTHTDQPQHF. At the DNA level, the sequence is TGCAATGCTAGTACCCACACAGATCAGCCCCAGCATTTT.